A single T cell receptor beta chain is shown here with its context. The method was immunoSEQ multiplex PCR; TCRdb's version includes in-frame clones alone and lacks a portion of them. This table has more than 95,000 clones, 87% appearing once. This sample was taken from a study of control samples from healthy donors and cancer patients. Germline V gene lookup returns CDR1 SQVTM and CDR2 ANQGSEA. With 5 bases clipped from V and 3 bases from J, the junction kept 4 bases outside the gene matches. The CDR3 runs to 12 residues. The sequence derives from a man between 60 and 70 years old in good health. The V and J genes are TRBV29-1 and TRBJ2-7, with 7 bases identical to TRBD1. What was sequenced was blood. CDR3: CSVTGQSYEQYF. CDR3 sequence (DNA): TGCAGCGTTACGGGACAGAGCTACGAGCAGTACTTC.